This TCR beta chain was retrieved from a study of blood T cell repertoires in COVID-19. The wider study: T cells, B-cell-depleted T cells, or PBMCs supplied cDNA or gDNA.

Symptom resolution, clearance, or two negative PCRs marked the recovered donors of Cohort 3. TCRdb keeps only in-frame clones here, not all; method: immunoSEQ multiplex PCR. The sample carries some 370,000 clones, under 85% recorded once. With 0 bases clipped from V and 7 bases from J, the junction kept 7 bases outside the gene matches. The V gene's germline CDR1 is SGDLS and CDR2 YYNGEE. The CDR3 sequence is 15 residues long. This clone showed up just a few times. This TCR was recovered from a woman between 45 and 60 years old who had recovered from COVID-19. The V gene is TRBV9, the J gene TRBJ2-4, with TRBD1 matching over 7 bases. Specimen: PBMCs or T cells enriched from blood (not recorded which). This CDR3 is CASSVDGTDGNIQYF. In nucleotides, the CDR3 is TGTGCCAGCAGCGTAGACGGGACAGATGGGAACATTCAGTACTTC.